This T cell receptor beta chain was sequenced in a study of human T cells and chemical hapten exposure. Overall study results and limits: Expanded TCRs created a significantly greater count of big CDR3 similarity clusters than controls did.

Single cDNA molecules in the library carried unique molecular identifiers attached during preparation. TCRdb called the RACE reads again in MiXCR, with one record for every CDR3 protein. Here the sample spans over 50,000 distinct CDR3 sequences, 11% being singletons. This clonotype has just one count. Antigen specificity is unknown. The time point denotes: patch test 1, 2 weeks after DPC sensitization. Treatment meaning: therapeutic diphenylcyclopropenone sensitization with weekly scalp DPC. Unfractionated whole blood was the source from which total RNA was extracted. CDR3 size: 13 residues. V gave up 8 bases and J gave up 3 bases, with 10 bases separating them. Germline values: CDR1 SGHVS, CDR2 FQNEAQ.

V and J are TRBV7-8 and TRBJ1-4; D gene uncertain. The source is a woman between 40 and 55 years old with alopecia areata. Some clones in this sample may be carry-over from other donors' samples. The sample was whole blood, taken in connection with sensitization to the hapten diphenylcyclopropenone (DPC). CDR3 coding DNA: TGTGCCAGCGGCAGGAGTCCTAATGAAAAACTGTTTTTT. Translated: CASGRSPNEKLFF.